This T cell receptor beta chain stems from a study of T cell changes during pregnancy in multiple sclerosis. Data came from immunoSEQ multiplex PCR; TCRdb stores just in-frame clones and leaves some out. Of 65,000 to 85,000 clones in the sample, 92% were seen once. CDR1 is MNHEY, CDR2 SVGAGI, per germline. The CDR3 contains 14 residues. The J segment lost 8 bases and the V segment lost 2 bases, leaving 3 bases of the junction unmatched. The receptor's source is a female donor with multiple sclerosis, enrolled in a pregnancy study. The sample was peripheral blood, taken after pregnancy. The chain recombines TRBV6-5 with TRBJ1-4, with TRBD1 identical over 9 bases. The DNA for the CDR3 is TGTGCCAGCAGTTACGGGACAGGGTTCGAAAAACTGTTTTTT. Its translation is CASSYGTGFEKLFF.